The present T cell receptor (beta chain) was sequenced within a study of cytomegalovirus exposure and HLA in healthy donors. Profiled with immunoSEQ multiplex PCR; TCRdb holds only in-frame clones, not every one. The repertoire includes more than 250,000 clones, roughly 89% of them detected once, and roughly 0.8% sits in the top ten. This CDR3 region has 14 residues. The junction had 7 bases not matched to a gene; V was cut back by 0 bases and J by 7 bases. CDR1 and CDR2 from the germline V gene are SGHRS and YFSETQ. A roughly 130-subject validation cohort, separate from the 666-subject first cohort, supplied the donors. Whole-study findings and limits: Cytomegalovirus-associated TCR beta chains were listed, numbering 150 to 200. In vitro data verified three CMV-associated chains as specific for CMV antigens. TCR sequences were mostly rare, though some public TCRs occurred in many donors.

On this clone: Its antigen is as yet unknown.

The sample comprised PBMCs. The V gene is TRBV5-1, the J gene TRBJ2-7; 7 nucleotides line up with TRBD2. The receptor's source is a woman aged 18 to 35 in good health and CMV-seronegative. The chain's CDR3 is CASSLGLAVGEQYF. The CDR3 coding sequence is TGCGCCAGCAGCTTGGGACTAGCAGTAGGTGAGCAGTACTTC.